This T cell receptor beta chain comes out of a study of T cell responses to AZD1222 COVID-19 vaccine. V was shortened by 5 bases and J by 3 bases, with 17 bases between the two germline ends. CDR1 is MDHEN and CDR2 is SYDVKM in the germline V gene. The CDR3 runs to 16 residues. General study points: Clonal diversity was possibly underestimated, and white British individuals and females predominated among donors. Nearly half of spike-specific TCRs reportedly go after variant regions that carry no mutations.

With regard to this clone: Its target is not known.

Clones were read by immunoSEQ multiplex PCR, and TCRdb kept only the in-frame ones, dropping some. This sample has 80,000 to 90,000 clones, with around 90% found just once. The clonotype was recovered from an adult in good health. The J gene is TRBJ2-1, the V gene TRBV28, with D tentatively TRBD2 (5 bases). Material: peripheral blood, obtained on day 0 of MenACWY control vaccination. The DNA for the CDR3 is TGTGCCAGCAGTACAGCCGCTAAAACTAGCTACAATGAGCAGTTCTTC. Its protein product is CASSTAAKTSYNEQFF.